This T cell receptor beta chain was retrieved from a study of shared clonotypes between healthy human individuals. The study, taken as a whole, reports: The study found lower generation probabilities in non-shared clonotypes than in those shared by all four donors.

In the case of this clone: Its cognate antigen is unknown.

The CDR3 sequence is 18 residues long. Germline V gene sequence: CDR1 SGHRS, CDR2 YFSETQ. V gave up 4 bases and J gave up 0 bases; unmatched junction bases: 7. CD45RO-negative CD8 cells positively selected for CCR7 made up the naive population, which excluded terminally differentiated effector memory CD45RA+ cells. Participating donors were healthy, HIV-negative adults free of recent acute infections or vaccinations. The protocol was immunoSEQ multiplex PCR, while the TCRdb copy is restricted to in-frame clones and leaves out a portion. The profile shows nearly 2 million clones, about 95% of them singletons.

This chain uses TRBV5-1 with TRBJ2-6; 10 bases agree with TRBD1. Sample: naive CD8+ T cells sorted from blood. The sequence came from a man between 18 and 29 years old in good health. Here the CDR3 reads CASSPPRTGGSGANVLTF. The CDR3 nucleotides read TGCGCCAGCAGCCCTCCGAGGACAGGGGGCTCTGGGGCCAACGTCCTGACTTTC.